Presented here are 21 T cell receptor beta chains from one specimen sequenced in a study of T cell responses to AZD1222 COVID-19 vaccine. Assay: immunoSEQ multiplex PCR; the TCRdb copy retains only in-frame clones and omits some. Found here are 60,000 to 75,000 clones, 85% to 90% of them singletons; the top ten hold around a fifth. The sequences come from peripheral blood, collected on day 0 of AZD1222 vaccination. The source of these receptors is an adult in good health.

This sequence joins TRBV7-9 and TRBJ2-3; 12 bases are shared with TRBD2. This CDR3 contains 14 residues. J was trimmed by 9 bases and V by 4 bases; bases with no gene match: 5. Germline V gene sequence: CDR1 SEHNR, CDR2 FQNEAQ (reference sequence). The CDR3 region has the DNA TGTGCCAGCAGCTCTACCGGGACTAGCGGGACGCAGTATTTT. Translated: CASSSTGTSGTQYF.

This rearrangement joins TRBV29-1 to TRBJ1-2; 8 bases are shared with TRBD1. Looked up from germline, CDR1 is SQVTM and CDR2 is ANQGSEA. V shed 7 bases, J shed 6 bases, and the junction held 7 bases outside the gene matches. This CDR3 has 12 amino acids. This CDR3 is CSATTGVHGYTF. The CDR3 nucleotides read TGCAGCGCCACGACAGGGGTCCATGGCTACACCTTC.

Judged by abundance, this clone is medium-sized. The rearrangement joins TRBV4-1 to TRBJ1-2; D is perhaps TRBD1 (6 bases). The CDR3 sequence is 16 residues long. V lost 0 bases and J lost 3, with 14 bases in between. The germline CDR1 and CDR2 sequences are MGHRA and YSYEKL. The CDR3 bases are TGCGCCAGCAGCCAAGAGCTGGGGGCGGGTCACTATGGCTACACCTTC. It specifies CASSQELGAGHYGYTF.

The table lists this clone with a few counts. The chain couples TRBV28 to TRBJ1-4; no clear D gene. The CDR3 runs 15 residues. Trimming left V 7 bases short and J 4 bases short, with 16 bases between. In germline, CDR1 is MDHEN, CDR2 SYDVKM. The chain's CDR3 is CASTQTGRINEKLFF. The CDR3 region has the DNA TGTGCCAGCACCCAAACCGGACGGATTAATGAAAAACTGTTTTTT.

The chain employs TRBV5-1 and TRBJ2-5; D gene uncertain. Germline CDR1 is SGHRS and CDR2 is YFSETQ. The CDR3 sequence is 14 residues long. V was shortened by 1 base and J by 3 bases, with 10 bases between the two germline ends. The CDR3 DNA sequence: TGCGCCAGCAGCTTGTCCACGGCGGAAGAGACCCAGTACTTC. Translated, it gives CASSLSTAEETQYF.

The rearrangement uses TRBV5-1 and TRBJ2-2, with D unclear. This CDR3 is built from 15 residues. Germline V gene lookup returns CDR1 SGHRS and CDR2 YFSETQ. V was cut by 4 bases and J by 2 bases, with 12 bases left in between. CDR3 in DNA: TGCGCCAGCAGCCAACCGGGCCAAAACACCGGGGAGCTGTTTTTT. It yields the protein CASSQPGQNTGELFF.

J is TRBJ2-5 and V is TRBV21-1. TRBV21-1 is noted as a pseudogene. The CDR3 covers 16 residues. For the CDR3, the DNA is TGTGCCAGCAGCACTGGGGACCGAGCGACCCGGGAGACCCAGTACTTC. Protein product: CASSTGDRATRETQYF.

This chain joins TRBV15 and TRBJ1-5; D possibly corresponds to TRBD1 (6 bases). Germline-derived CDR1 and CDR2 are LNHNV and YYDKDF (reference sequence). V was pared by 1 base and J by 4 bases, with 11 bases between. The CDR3 runs to 15 residues. The CDR3 region is CATSRGRQENQPQHF. The CDR3 nucleotides read TGTGCCACCAGCAGAGGCCGACAGGAGAATCAGCCCCAGCATTTT. Full variable domain (remainder filled in from reference TRBV15 and TRBJ1-5): DAMVIQNPRYQVTQFGKPVTLSCSQTLNHNVMYWYQQKSSQAPKLLFHYYDKDFNNEADTPDNFQSRRPNTSFCFLDIRSPGLGDTAMYLCATSRGRQENQPQHFGDGTRLSIL.

V is TRBV11-2 and J is TRBJ2-5, with D perhaps matching TRBD1 (6 bases). Germline CDR1 is SGHAT and CDR2 is FQNNGV. The CDR3 runs 14 residues. V lost 1 base and J lost 2, with 8 bases in between. CDR3 coding DNA: TGTGCCAGCAGCTTAGTGCAGGGGCAAGAGACCCAGTACTTC. Its protein product is CASSLVQGQETQYF.

The table lists this clone with a few counts. The rearrangement uses TRBV27 and TRBJ1-1; D gene uncertain. Trimming took off 7 bases at V and 2 bases at J, with 14 bases between the two ends. This CDR3 is built from 14 residues. Germline values: CDR1 MNHEY, CDR2 SMNVEV (reference sequence). The CDR3 nucleotides are TGTGCCAGCAAAAACCGCCCGATCAACACTGAAGCTTTCTTT. It translates to CASKNRPINTEAFF.

J is TRBJ1-4 and V is TRBV10-3; 9 bases are a match to TRBD1. Trimming at V came to 8 bases and at J to 1 base, leaving 8 bases not matched to a gene. The CDR3 is 16 residues long. Germline V CDR1 and CDR2: ENHRY, SYGVKD. In DNA form, the CDR3 reads TGTGCCATCGGAACTACAGGGGGCGGAACTAATGAAAAACTGTTTTTT. This gives the protein CAIGTTGGGTNEKLFF.

The rearrangement uses TRBV11-3 and TRBJ2-1; D is perhaps TRBD1 (6 bases). Trimming pared 2 bases from V and 0 bases from J, leaving 11 bases between. Germline V gene data show CDR1 as SGHNT and CDR2 as YENEEA. This CDR3 has 16 residues. The CDR3 sequence: CASSLLGARSYNEQFF. The CDR3 nucleotides read TGTGCCAGCAGCTTACTGGGGGCGCGCTCCTACAATGAGCAGTTCTTC.

The chain is built from TRBV28 and TRBJ1-1; D is possibly TRBD1 (5 bases). Trimming left V 6 bases short and J 4 bases short, with 21 bases between. Germline loops: CDR1 MDHEN, CDR2 SYDVKM. The CDR3 runs 16 residues. CDR3 protein: CASRVISGGTITEAFF. The CDR3 DNA reads TGTGCCAGCAGGGTCATTAGTGGAGGGACGATCACTGAAGCTTTCTTT.

This clone was detected only once. In DNA form, the CDR3 reads TGCGCCAGCGGTCAGGCCTCTGGAAACACCATATATTTT. It codes for CASGQASGNTIYF. This chain uses TRBV5-1 with TRBJ1-3; D not resolved. Germline lookup yields CDR1 SGHRS and CDR2 YFSETQ. This CDR3 comprises 13 residues. Trimming cost V 7 bases and J 0 bases, with 8 bases left between them. Full variable domain (missing parts from reference TRBV5-1 and TRBJ1-3): KAGVTQTPRYLIKTRGQQVTLSCSPISGHRSVSWYQQTPGQGLQFLFEYFSETQRNKGNFPGRFSGRQFSNSRSEMNVSTLELGDSALYLCASGQASGNTIYFGEGSWLTVV.

This clone was picked up one time. DNA for the CDR3: TGCGCCAGCAGTTCTCAGGGGTCTGGAAACACCATATATTTT. Translated: CASSSQGSGNTIYF. The chain combines TRBV5-1 with TRBJ1-3, with D possibly matching TRBD1 (6 bases). The germline V gene has CDR1 SGHRS and CDR2 YFSETQ. The CDR3 has 14 amino acids. Trimming took off 5 bases at V and 1 base at J, with 10 bases between the two ends.

This clone appeared a single time. The chain combines TRBV5-4 with TRBJ1-1; no firm D call. Germline V gene sequence: CDR1 SGHNT, CDR2 YYREEE (reference sequence). The CDR3 runs to 15 residues. V gave up 6 bases and J gave up 0 bases, with 15 bases separating them. The CDR3 DNA follows: TGTGCCAGCACCACCCCCAGGAGTCTGAACACTGAAGCTTTCTTT. Translating gives CASTTPRSLNTEAFF.

The chain joins TRBV18 to TRBJ2-3; the D gene is possibly TRBD1 (7 bases). The germline CDR1 and CDR2 sequences are KGHSH and LQKENI. V was shortened by 1 base and J by 6 bases, with 17 bases between the two germline ends. This CDR3 spans 16 amino acids. In DNA, the CDR3 is TGTGCCAGCTCACCACTATCAGGACAGGCGGGGGATACGCAGTATTTT. Protein: CASSPLSGQAGDTQYF. The entire variable domain, with the rest obtained from reference TRBV18 and TRBJ2-3, is as follows: NAGVMQNPRHLVRRRGQEARLRCSPMKGHSHVYWYRQLPEEGLKFMVYLQKENIIDESGMPKERFSAEFPKEGPSILRIQQVVRGDSAAYFCASSPLSGQAGDTQYFGPGTRLTVL.

The CDR3 is CASSLATGEKLFF. The CDR3 bases are TGTGCCAGCAGCTTAGCAACGGGGGAAAAACTGTTTTTT. The rearrangement joins TRBV7-8 to TRBJ1-4; D gene unclear. CDR1 is SGHVS, CDR2 FQNEAQ, per germline. V dropped 0 bases and J dropped 8 bases, with 7 bases sitting between them. The CDR3 covers 13 residues.

The chain employs TRBV5-1 and TRBJ1-1; 9 bases agree with TRBD1. CDR3 size: 14 residues. Germline V CDR1 and CDR2: SGHRS, YFSETQ. V trimming: 5 bases; J trimming: 1 base; junction bases outside the gene matches: 3. Written as DNA, the CDR3 is TGCGCCAGCAGGGAGGACAGGGGGAACACTGAAGCTTTCTTT. Translating gives CASREDRGNTEAFF.

The genes are TRBV21-1 and TRBJ2-7; TRBD1 was called by the table and not checked on the DNA. TRBV21-1 is a documented pseudogene. This CDR3 contains 15 residues. CDR3 nucleotide sequence: TGTGCCAGCAAGTGGACAGGGAACTTTAGAAGCGAGCAGTACTTC. Its translation: CASKWTGNFRSEQYF.

This clone has more than one count but fewer than ten. The rearrangement uses TRBV19 and TRBJ2-1, with 10 positions matching TRBD1. The V gene's germline CDR1 is LNHDA and CDR2 SQIVND (reference sequence). The V segment lost 5 bases and the J segment 6 bases; nucleotides outside the gene matches: 4. The CDR3 spans 14 residues. The CDR3 DNA sequence: TGTGCCAGTAGTTTCGGGACAGGGGTCAATGAGCAGTTCTTC. Translating it yields CASSFGTGVNEQFF.